This T cell receptor beta chain was sequenced during a study of long-term antiretroviral therapy in people with HIV. Survey-level immunoSEQ v3.0 assays were run. The table came from immunoSEQ multiplex PCR; TCRdb's copy has only in-frame clones and leaves some out. Of roughly 12,000 clones listed, about 80% are singletons. Points on this clone: The antigen is unknown.

Regarding the study as a whole: Controls showed broader CDR3 length ranges than did the HIV repertoires. All blood samples came from the years 2004 to 2017, possibly under older ART regimens.

Sampling of each donor yielded at least one pre-ART PBMC sample and at least two post-ART PBMC samples. This clonotype originated in a man aged 50 to 59 with HIV. This sample comprised unsorted PBMCs, obtained around 8.1 years after starting antiretroviral therapy.

The CDR3 DNA sequence: TGCGCCAGCAGTGCGACAGCGAATAATTCACCCCTCCACTTT. This codes for CASSATANNSPLHF. The chain joins TRBV10-1 to TRBJ1-6; maybe TRBD1 (5 bases). Trimming shortened V by 4 bases and J by 5 bases, and 9 bases separated the two germline ends. Germline values: CDR1 WNHNN, CDR2 SYGVQD (reference sequence). The CDR3 is made up of 14 amino acids.